These 23 T cell receptor beta chains were sequenced from one sample in a study of OX40 agonist ivuxolimab in advanced cancers. The assay was immunoSEQ multiplex PCR, and TCRdb's table has in-frame clones only and misses some. The data hold more than 75,000 clones, with roughly 90% observed a single time. The sequenced sample was CD4+ or CD8+ T cells sorted from blood, obtained in a trial of the OX40 agonist ivuxolimab. These receptors originate from an adult with an advanced solid tumor such as melanoma, head and neck, liver or kidney cancer.

The sample holds one count of this clone. The junction differs from germline at one of its ends, possibly a read error. The V gene is TRBV10-3, the J gene TRBJ1-1; 9 bases are shared with TRBD1. The CDR3 contains 15 residues. Germline V lookup: CDR1 ENHRY, CDR2 SYGVKD. This CDR3 reads CAISDLGTGNIEAFF. Written as DNA, the CDR3 is TGTGCCATCAGTGACCTAGGGACAGGGAACATTGAAGCTTTCTTT.

The chain couples TRBV7-3 to TRBJ2-3; 11 nucleotides line up with TRBD2. The CDR3 covers 16 residues. CDR1 and CDR2 from the germline V gene are SGHTA and FQGTGA. Losses at the gene ends were 2 bases for V and 5 bases for J; bases not matched to a gene: 6. CDR3 coding DNA: TGTGCCAGCAGCTTACGTCTAGCGGGGGGCGGAGATACGCAGTATTTT. As protein: CASSLRLAGGGDTQYF.

V and J are TRBV28 and TRBJ1-1; D ambiguous. With 6 bases removed from V and 0 bases from J, the gap between germline ends came to 5 bases. Germline V lookup: CDR1 MDHEN, CDR2 SYDVKM. The CDR3 sequence is 12 residues long. DNA for the CDR3: TGTGCCAGCAGGGTTTTGAACACTGAAGCTTTCTTT. Translating it yields CASRVLNTEAFF.

This rearrangement joins TRBV21-1 to TRBJ2-7. TRBV21-1 is reported as a pseudogene. The length of the CDR3 is 14 residues. Here the CDR3 DNA reads TGTGCCAGCAGCAGAGGCCCCGACACCTACGAGCAGTACTTC. It yields the protein CASSRGPDTYEQYF.

The chain joins TRBV11-2 to TRBJ1-1; the D gene is possibly TRBD1 (5 bases). CDR3 size: 17 residues. Deletions cut 2 bases from V and 1 base from J, with 17 bases between. Germline V gene data show CDR1 as SGHAT and CDR2 as FQNNGV. This chain's CDR3 is CASSLWDWGLGNTEAFF. The CDR3 DNA sequence: TGTGCCAGCAGCTTATGGGACTGGGGTCTTGGGAACACTGAAGCTTTCTTT.

The chain uses TRBV6-5 and TRBJ1-4, with a weak D call TRBD1 (5 bases). The CDR3 runs 14 residues. Deletions cut 5 bases from V and 0 bases from J, with 7 bases between. Germline V gene lookup returns CDR1 MNHEY and CDR2 SVGAGI. Here the CDR3 reads CASSQTATNEKLFF. For the CDR3, the DNA is TGTGCCAGCAGTCAGACAGCAACTAATGAAAAACTGTTTTTT.

This clone was detected a few times. V usage is TRBV6-5 and J usage is TRBJ1-1; no clear D gene. This CDR3 is 8 amino acids long. V gave up 11 bases and J gave up 6 bases, with 4 bases separating them. Germline CDR1 MNHEY, CDR2 SVGAGI. The CDR3 sequence is CAPSEAFF. CDR3 nucleotide sequence: TGTGCCCCCTCTGAAGCTTTCTTT.

In DNA, the CDR3 is TGCGCCAGCAGCACATACCAGCCAGGGGAGCAGTACTTC. Protein product: CASSTYQPGEQYF. The rearrangement links TRBV5-1 to TRBJ2-7; weak D call: TRBD1 (5 bases). The germline CDR1 and CDR2 sequences are SGHRS and YFSETQ. V gave up 4 bases and J gave up 7 bases, with 15 bases separating them. The CDR3 extends over 13 amino acids.

CDR3 region: CASSRELRETQYF. As DNA, the CDR3 is TGTGCCAGCTCCAGGGAGTTGAGGGAGACCCAGTACTTC. The gene calls are TRBV7-2 and TRBJ2-5; the D call may be TRBD1 or TRBD2 (5 bases each). Germline values: CDR1 SGHTA, CDR2 FQGNSA. V was cut by 8 bases and J by 5 bases, with 15 bases left in between. The CDR3 has 13 residues.

CDR3 bases: TGTGCCAGCAGTAGATCAGGGGGCGGCGAGACCCAGTACTTC. This translates into CASSRSGGGETQYF. V is TRBV27 and J is TRBJ2-5; TRBD1 matches at 8 bases. V lost 5 bases, J lost 5 bases, and 7 bases stayed unmatched. The CDR3 extends over 14 amino acids. The V gene's germline CDR1 is MNHEY and CDR2 SMNVEV (reference sequence).

The gene calls are TRBV6-5 and TRBJ2-7, with 13 nucleotides matching TRBD2. Trimming removed 6 bases from V and 3 bases from J; junction bases left unmatched: 2. The germline V gene has CDR1 MNHEY and CDR2 SVGAGI. This CDR3 spans 14 amino acids. DNA for the CDR3: TGTGCCAGCAGACGGACTAGCGGGAGCTACGAGCAGTACTTC. It codes for CASRRTSGSYEQYF.

V usage is TRBV7-2 and J usage is TRBJ2-3; 9 nucleotides agree with TRBD2. The germline V gene encodes CDR1 SGHTA and CDR2 FQGNSA. V was pared by 1 base and J by 0 bases, with 2 bases of the junction left unmatched. The CDR3 totals 16 residues. CDR3 region: CASSLVAGASTDTQYF. CDR3 in DNA: TGTGCCAGCAGCTTAGTAGCGGGGGCTAGCACAGATACGCAGTATTTT.

The chain has TRBV2 and TRBJ2-7, with D unclear. V was cut by 3 bases and J by 5 bases, with 8 bases left in between. From germline, CDR1 is SNHLY and CDR2 FYNNEI. CDR3 size: 12 residues. The CDR3 here is CASSDAADEQYF. As DNA, the CDR3 is TGTGCCAGCAGTGACGCAGCCGACGAGCAGTACTTC.

The rearrangement links TRBV4-3 to TRBJ1-2; unclear D gene. V was pared by 0 bases and J by 7 bases, with 18 bases between. The CDR3 has 16 amino acids. Germline-derived CDR1 and CDR2 are LGHNA and YSLEER. The CDR3 coding sequence is TGCGCCAGCAGCCAAGACCCAATGGACCTCGCAGGTGGCTACACCTTC. Its protein product is CASSQDPMDLAGGYTF.

V is TRBV28 and J is TRBJ1-5, with D hard to call. The germline V gene has CDR1 MDHEN and CDR2 SYDVKM. The CDR3 is 12 amino acids. The V end was cut by 3 bases, the J end by 3 bases, with 3 bases between. CDR3 in DNA: TGTGCCAGCAGTTTCCCCAATCAGCCCCAGCATTTT. Its translation: CASSFPNQPQHF.

The chain links TRBV9 to TRBJ1-3; possible D gene TRBD1, 6 bases. The CDR3 contains 16 residues. The germline gives CDR1 SGDLS, CDR2 YYNGEE. V lost 4 bases and J 0 bases, leaving 14 bases between the germline ends. The CDR3 region has the DNA TGTGCCAGCAGCCCGCGGACAGAAAGCTCTGGAAACACCATATATTTT. It is translated as CASSPRTESSGNTIYF.

The gene calls are TRBV28 and TRBJ2-7; D not resolved. The V gene lost 3 bases and the J gene lost 5 bases, with 8 bases spanning the gap. The CDR3 has 12 residues. Germline V CDR1 and CDR2: MDHEN, SYDVKM. CDR3 region: CASSFAPHEQYF. The CDR3 nucleotides are TGTGCCAGCAGTTTCGCCCCCCACGAGCAGTACTTC.

The chain carries TRBV19 and TRBJ1-2; 9 nucleotides agree with TRBD1. The CDR3 consists of 13 residues. With 8 bases clipped from V and 3 bases from J, the junction kept 4 bases outside the gene matches. Germline-derived CDR1 and CDR2 are LNHDA and SQIVND (reference sequence). The CDR3 DNA is TGTGCCAGTTCTTGGACAGGGGACTATGGCTACACCTTC. This sequence encodes CASSWTGDYGYTF.

V is TRBV5-6 and J is TRBJ2-7; D call uncertain. The CDR3 consists of 14 residues. Germline V lookup: CDR1 SGHDT, CDR2 YYEEEE. V dropped 1 base and J dropped 2 bases, with 10 bases sitting between them. The CDR3 bases are TGTGCCAGCAGCTTGTTCAACAGCCCCTACGAGCAGTACTTC. Translation: CASSLFNSPYEQYF.

The V call is TRBV25-1, the J call TRBJ2-1; D may be TRBD1 or TRBD2 (5 bases each). Germline V gene data show CDR1 as MGHDK and CDR2 as SYGVNS. The germline V and J ends were trimmed by 3 bases and 6 bases, with 18 bases remaining between them. This CDR3 spans 16 amino acids. CDR3 in DNA: TGTGCCAGCAGTGACCCAAGTCGGGACCTAGGCAATGAGCAGTTCTTC. Amino acid sequence: CASSDPSRDLGNEQFF.

The gene calls are TRBV5-1 and TRBJ2-1, with 9 nucleotides matching TRBD1. The CDR3 spans 15 residues. V lost 2 bases to trimming and J lost 4 bases; unmatched junction nucleotides: 4. Germline CDR1 SGHRS, CDR2 YFSETQ. CDR3 sequence reads: CASSLQGAPYNEQFF. The CDR3 DNA reads TGCGCCAGCAGCTTACAGGGGGCGCCGTACAATGAGCAGTTCTTC.

This clone has only one observation. The V call is TRBV4-2, the J call TRBJ1-4, with a weak D call TRBD1 (5 bases). This CDR3 has 17 amino acids. V was trimmed by 1 base and J by 4 bases, leaving 16 bases between them. In germline, CDR1 is LGHNA, CDR2 YNFKEQ. In DNA form, the CDR3 reads TGTGCCAGCAGCCAAGTGGCCCCGACAGCGAGTAATGAAAAACTGTTTTTT. Encoded protein: CASSQVAPTASNEKLFF.

This clone has a handful of counts. This chain connects TRBV15 to TRBJ2-1; 12 bases map to TRBD2. There are 15 residues in the CDR3. Germline CDR1 is LNHNV and CDR2 is YYDKDF (reference sequence). The trim removed 3 bases at V and 8 bases at J, leaving 5 bases unmatched. The CDR3 region has the DNA TGTGCCACCAGCAGCAAACTAGCGGGAGGCTATGAGCAGTTCTTC. Encoded protein: CATSSKLAGGYEQFF.